The text below deals with one TCR beta chain. Documented treatment: roughly 20 received Ad26.COV2.S at low or high dose, single or two shots; roughly five received placebo; per-sample allocation not given. Sampling took place 63 days after the first vaccine or placebo injection. Clones were read by immunoSEQ multiplex PCR, and TCRdb kept only the in-frame ones, dropping some. Among around 300,000 clones listed, roughly 90% were seen once. These data are taken from a study of Ad26.COV2.S vaccination and SARS-CoV-2 variants. This CDR3 has 14 amino acids. V gave up 5 bases and J gave up 11 bases; unmatched junction bases: 12. Germline V CDR1 and CDR2: KGHSH, LQKENI.

The sample consisted of peripheral blood, taken in a trial of Ad26.COV2.S vaccine versus placebo. This clonotype was sampled from a person between 18 and 65 years old who received the Ad26.COV2.S COVID-19 vaccine or a placebo. This chain uses TRBV18 with TRBJ1-1, with 9 bases identical to TRBD1. The CDR3 loop is CASSDGNRGRWAFF. The CDR3 coding sequence is TGTGCCAGCTCAGATGGGAACAGGGGGCGCTGGGCTTTCTTT.